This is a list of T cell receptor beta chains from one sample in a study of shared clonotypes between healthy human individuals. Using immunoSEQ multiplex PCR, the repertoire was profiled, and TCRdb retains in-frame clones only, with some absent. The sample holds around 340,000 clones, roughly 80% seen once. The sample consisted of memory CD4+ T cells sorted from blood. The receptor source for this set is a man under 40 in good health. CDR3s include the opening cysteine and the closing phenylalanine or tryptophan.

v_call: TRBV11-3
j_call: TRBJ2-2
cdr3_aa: CASSSPMRLSGELFF

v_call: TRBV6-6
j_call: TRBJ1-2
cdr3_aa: CASSYRGVHYGYTF

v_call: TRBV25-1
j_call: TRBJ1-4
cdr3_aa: CASSEGRGGRGEKLFF

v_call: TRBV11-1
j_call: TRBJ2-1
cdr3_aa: CASSFSTGRANEQFF

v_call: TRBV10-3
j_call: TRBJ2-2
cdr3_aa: CAISESKTSGIGGELFF

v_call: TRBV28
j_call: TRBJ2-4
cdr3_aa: CASSPDLAKNIQYF

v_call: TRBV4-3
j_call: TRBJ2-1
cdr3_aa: CASSQSGGTAGVSYNEQFF

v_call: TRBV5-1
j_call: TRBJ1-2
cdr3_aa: CASSLVWSGGKNGYTF

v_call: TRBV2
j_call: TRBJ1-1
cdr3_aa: CASSEARDRGAFF

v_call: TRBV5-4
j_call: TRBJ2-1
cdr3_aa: CASSLVFTRGNDEQFF

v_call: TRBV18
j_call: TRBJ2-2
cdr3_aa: CASSPPQGLNTGELFF

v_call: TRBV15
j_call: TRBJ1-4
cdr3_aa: CATSREERTDRILFF

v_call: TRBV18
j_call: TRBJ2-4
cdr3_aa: CASSPPQRWTGRVAKNIQYF

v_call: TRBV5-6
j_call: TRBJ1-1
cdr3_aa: CASRGWGIGTEAFF

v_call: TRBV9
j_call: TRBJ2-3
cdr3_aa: CASSSTSGIGRTDTQYF

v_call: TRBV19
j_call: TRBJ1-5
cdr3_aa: CASRTGTGGGQPQHF

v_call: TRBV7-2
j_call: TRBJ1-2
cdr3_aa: CASSLSRGVGGYTF

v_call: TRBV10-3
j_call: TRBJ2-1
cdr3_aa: CAISDRGNEQFF

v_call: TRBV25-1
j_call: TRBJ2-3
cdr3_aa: CASTESPTDTQYF

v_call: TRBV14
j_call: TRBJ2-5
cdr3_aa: CASSQERQETQYF

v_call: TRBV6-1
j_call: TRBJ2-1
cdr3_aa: CASSAAPRGLNNEQFF

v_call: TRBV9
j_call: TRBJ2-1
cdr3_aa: CASSVFGGAYNEQFF

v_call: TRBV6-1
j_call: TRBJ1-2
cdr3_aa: CASSLDSPNYGYTF

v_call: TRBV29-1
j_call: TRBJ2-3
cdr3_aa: CSVEANTDTQYF

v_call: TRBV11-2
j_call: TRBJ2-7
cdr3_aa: CASSVDREGEQYF

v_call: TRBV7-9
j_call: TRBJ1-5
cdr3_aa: CASSSLDGVNQPQHF

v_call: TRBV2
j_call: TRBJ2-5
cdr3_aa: CASSSSGRKTQYF

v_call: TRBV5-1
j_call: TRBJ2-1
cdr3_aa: CASSRDRGYNEQFF

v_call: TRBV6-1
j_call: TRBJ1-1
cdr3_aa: CASSEQGAFLNTEAFF

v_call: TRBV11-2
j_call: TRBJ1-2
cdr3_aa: CASSLEFSGTGAFMYGYTF

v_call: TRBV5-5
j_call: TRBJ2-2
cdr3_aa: CASSLRQGGTGELFF

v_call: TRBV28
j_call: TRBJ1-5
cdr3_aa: CASSLTGASSFQPQHF

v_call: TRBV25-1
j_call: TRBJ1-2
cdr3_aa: CASSEGTGPYGYTF

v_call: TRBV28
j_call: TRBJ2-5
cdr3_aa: CASRRDGQETQYF

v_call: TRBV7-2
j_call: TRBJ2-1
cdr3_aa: CASSQRIGEQFF

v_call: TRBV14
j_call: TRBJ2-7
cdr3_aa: CASSKEGLSSYEQYF

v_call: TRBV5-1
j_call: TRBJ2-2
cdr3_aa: CASSLELAGTGELFF

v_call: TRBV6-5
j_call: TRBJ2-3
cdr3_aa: CASSYLVLGGTDTQYF

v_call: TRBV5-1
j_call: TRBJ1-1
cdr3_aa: CASRPDSYTEAFF

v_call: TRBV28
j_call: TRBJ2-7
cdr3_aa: CASSPRSWGGGGYEQYF

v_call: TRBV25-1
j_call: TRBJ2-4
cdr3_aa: CASSESGGLGENIQYF